What follows are 24 T cell receptor beta chains derived from one specimen sequenced in a study of T cells in Graves' hyperthyroidism and ophthalmopathy. Amplification of TCR beta CDR3 regions was performed using RNA transcripts as template. The TCR CDR3 first-round RT-PCR relied on the HTBI primer set. One entry per CDR3 protein results from TCRdb running MiXCR on the multiplex PCR reads. Altogether fewer than 900,000 distinct CDR3 sequences are present, 18% being singletons, with the ten largest covering over 15%. Sequencing was done on a sample of blood. These receptors all stem from a woman between 45 and 60 years old with Graves' hyperthyroidism that later progressed to Graves' ophthalmopathy.

This clonotype occurred a few times. The V gene is TRBV6-6, the J gene TRBJ2-6; perhaps TRBD1 as D (5 bases). CDR3 length equals 17 residues. The germline gives CDR1 MNHNY, CDR2 SVGAGI (reference sequence). Between the trimmed V and J ends, which lost 2 bases and 2 bases, there was a span of 13 bases. The CDR3 here is CASSYNDVGPGANVLTF. CDR3 nucleotide sequence: TGTGCCAGCAGTTACAACGACGTGGGGCCTGGGGCCAACGTCCTGACTTTC.

This clonotype was picked up a small number of times. The chain uses TRBV5-1 and TRBJ1-2, with D uncertain. This CDR3 is built from 12 residues. Germline CDR1 SGHRS, CDR2 YFSETQ. Trimming removed 4 bases at V and 4 bases at J, with 8 bases between. CDR3 protein: CASSPNTYGYTF. The CDR3 DNA is TGCGCCAGCAGCCCGAACACCTATGGCTACACCTTC.

As to this clonotype: Possible read error: a much larger clone is one base away. This chain uses TRBV20-1 with TRBJ2-1; the match to TRBD2 covers 8 bases. The CDR3 sequence is 15 residues long. Germline V lookup: CDR1 DFQATT, CDR2 SNEGSKA (reference sequence). Germline trimming cut 3 bases from V and 8 bases from J; bases unmatched to any gene: 12. CDR3 DNA: TGCAGTGCTAGTGGCGGGGGGACCTTCTCTGATGAGCAGTTCTTC. Residues: CSASGGGTFSDEQFF.

The rearrangement uses TRBV12-3 or TRBV12-4 and TRBJ2-7; 8 bases are shared with TRBD1. This CDR3 region has 15 residues. Unmatched junction bases numbered 6, after V lost 2 bases and J lost 3 bases. CDR3 amino acids: CASSLLAGGYYEQYF. CDR3 sequence (DNA): TGTGCCAGCAGTTTATTGGCAGGGGGCTACTACGAGCAGTACTTC.

This clonotype occurred many times. This chain connects TRBV5-5 to TRBJ2-1, with TRBD1 matching over 8 bases. V lost 5 bases, J lost 1 base, and 5 bases stayed unmatched. The CDR3 covers 15 residues. Germline-derived CDR1 and CDR2 are SGHKS and YYEKEE (reference sequence). CDR3 in DNA: TGTGCCAGCAGACTGCAGGGGGCTTCCTACAATGAGCAGTTCTTC. Its protein product is CASRLQGASYNEQFF. Full variable domain (missing parts from reference TRBV5-5 and TRBJ2-1): DAGVTQSPTHLIKTRGQQVTLRCSPISGHKSVSWYQQVLGQGPQFIFQYYEKEERGRGNFPDRFSARQFPNYSSELNVNALLLGDSALYLCASRLQGASYNEQFFGPGTRLTVL.

The chain has TRBV5-1 and TRBJ2-1, with TRBD2 matching 11 bases. Germline values: CDR1 SGHRS, CDR2 YFSETQ. The CDR3 length is 18 residues. The ends lost 1 base at V and 4 bases at J; junction bases unmatched: 10. CDR3: CASSLTRTSGGPYNEQFF. The DNA of the CDR3 is TGCGCCAGCAGCTTGACCCGAACTAGCGGGGGACCGTACAATGAGCAGTTCTTC. Full variable domain (remainder filled in from reference TRBV5-1 and TRBJ2-1): KAGVTQTPRYLIKTRGQQVTLSCSPISGHRSVSWYQQTPGQGLQFLFEYFSETQRNKGNFPGRFSGRQFSNSRSEMNVSTLELGDSALYLCASSLTRTSGGPYNEQFFGPGTRLTVL.

This clonotype appeared a few times. A junction end diverges from the germline sequence, so it may reflect a read error. The V gene is TRBV20-1, the J gene TRBJ1-5; TRBD1 is a possible D gene (5 bases). The CDR3 sequence is 13 residues long. From germline, CDR1 is DFQATT and CDR2 SNEGSKA (reference sequence). CDR3 sequence reads: CSARATGDQPRHF. CDR3 sequence (DNA): TGCAGTGCTAGAGCCACGGGGGATCAGCCCCGGCATTTT.

The V call is TRBV15, the J call TRBJ2-2; possible D gene TRBD2, 6 bases. Looked up from germline, CDR1 is LNHNV and CDR2 is YYDKDF (reference sequence). The CDR3 covers 16 residues. V lost 2 bases to trimming and J lost 7 bases, with 17 bases between them. As DNA, the CDR3 is TGTGCCACCAGCAGATTCCACGGGGGTTTCGGCGGGGAGCTGTTTTTT. Translation gives CATSRFHGGFGGELFF.

This clonotype appeared a few times. The chain joins TRBV6-6 to TRBJ1-3, with D perhaps matching TRBD1 (6 bases). Germline V CDR1 and CDR2: MNHNY, SVGAGI (reference sequence). The CDR3 runs to 17 residues. The germline V and J ends were trimmed by 2 bases and 2 bases, with 16 bases remaining between them. CDR3: CASSYRGVTQTGNTIYF. The CDR3 DNA is TGTGCCAGCAGTTACAGGGGGGTGACACAAACTGGAAACACCATATATTTT.

The chain joins TRBV5-6 to TRBJ1-6; D might be TRBD1 (6 bases). V was cut by 3 bases and J by 8 bases, with 15 bases left in between. Germline CDR1 SGHDT, CDR2 YYEEEE. The CDR3 sequence is 15 residues long. The CDR3 region is CASSSNRVSDSPLHF. As DNA, the CDR3 is TGTGCCAGCAGCTCGAACAGGGTCTCGGATTCACCCCTCCACTTT.

Comments on this clonotype: This may be a read error, as it is one base from a much larger clone. This chain joins TRBV20-1 and TRBJ2-3, with D maybe TRBD2 (5 bases). Germline CDR1 and CDR2: DFQATT and SNEGSKA (reference sequence). The CDR3 totals 14 residues. CDR3 loop: CNASHGEHTDTQYF. The CDR3 DNA is TGCAATGCTAGTCACGGGGAGCACACAGATACGCAGTATTTT.

This clonotype was found many times. J is TRBJ2-1 and V is TRBV11-2; a possible D gene is TRBD1 (6 bases). The CDR3 has 14 residues. Trimming left V 6 bases short and J 3 bases short, with 12 bases between. Germline CDR1 is SGHAT and CDR2 is FQNNGV. CDR3 residues: CASRWTDRYNEQFF. Here the CDR3 DNA reads TGTGCCAGCAGGTGGACAGACCGCTACAATGAGCAGTTCTTC.

This clonotype was counted at least ten times. This CDR3 is CASSLRSTGGGRNEQFF. The CDR3 region has the DNA TGCGCCAGCAGCTTGAGGTCCACAGGGGGCGGTAGGAATGAGCAGTTCTTC. The V call is TRBV5-1, the J call TRBJ2-1; 9 nucleotides align to TRBD1. The CDR3 spans 17 residues. V shed 1 base, J shed 7 bases, and the junction held 12 bases outside the gene matches. The germline V gene encodes CDR1 SGHRS and CDR2 YFSETQ.

This clonotype was counted many times. The chain recombines TRBV7-2 with TRBJ2-5; D gene ambiguous. The CDR3 runs to 13 residues. Germline-derived CDR1 and CDR2 are SGHTA and FQGNSA. V was clipped by 1 base and J by 2 bases, with 5 bases between them. The CDR3 loop reads CASSLGWQETQYF. The CDR3 coding sequence is TGTGCCAGCAGCTTAGGGTGGCAAGAGACCCAGTACTTC. Full variable domain (remainder filled in from reference TRBV7-2 and TRBJ2-5): GAGVSQSPSNKVTEKGKDVELRCDPISGHTALYWYRQSLGQGLEFLIYFQGNSAPDKSGLPSDRFSAERTGGSVSTLTIQRTQQEDSAVYLCASSLGWQETQYFGPGTRLLVL.

The J gene is TRBJ1-4, the V gene TRBV6-1, with D hard to call. This CDR3 is 15 amino acids long. V dropped 5 bases and J dropped 5 bases, with 15 bases sitting between them. Looked up from germline, CDR1 is MNHNS and CDR2 is SASEGT. The chain's CDR3 is CASSFTDGLNEKLFF. CDR3 nucleotide sequence: TGTGCCAGCAGTTTCACGGACGGTTTGAATGAAAAACTGTTTTTT.

The chain carries TRBV5-5 and TRBJ2-2; 10 bases agree with TRBD2. This CDR3 contains 17 residues. Germline CDR1 and CDR2: SGHKS and YYEKEE (reference sequence). With V trimmed by 1 base and J by 4 bases, 7 bases remained unmatched. The DNA of the CDR3 is TGTGCCAGCAGCTTGAGTGTAGCGGGGGGCGTCACCGGGGAGCTGTTTTTT. Translating it yields CASSLSVAGGVTGELFF.

The V call is TRBV20-1, the J call TRBJ1-5; TRBD1 matches 11 bases. This CDR3 contains 17 residues. J lost 6 bases, V lost 3 bases, and 13 bases had no gene match. CDR1 and CDR2 from the germline V gene are DFQATT and SNEGSKA (reference sequence). CDR3 in DNA: TGCAGTGCTAGGGGACAGGGGGGGGGAGCCCCTCCTCAGCCCCAGCATTTT. Protein: CSARGQGGGAPPQPQHF.

This clonotype was detected a few times. This chain joins TRBV29-1 and TRBJ2-3; no definite D call. Looked up from germline, CDR1 is SQVTM and CDR2 is ANQGSEA. The germline V and J ends were trimmed by 3 bases and 4 bases, with 14 bases remaining between them. This CDR3 is 14 amino acids long. The CDR3, as DNA: TGCAGCGTTGAGTTAGGGATCCGCCCAGATACGCAGTATTTT. Amino acid sequence: CSVELGIRPDTQYF.

This chain connects TRBV20-1 to TRBJ1-6; 7 bases are shared with TRBD1. CDR1 is DFQATT and CDR2 is SNEGSKA in the germline V gene (reference sequence). The CDR3 extends over 15 amino acids. The V gene end was trimmed by 6 bases and the J gene end by 10 bases; junction bases not matched to a gene: 15. The CDR3 here is CSATTGQVGVSPLHF. In nucleotides, the CDR3 is TGCAGTGCCACAACTGGACAGGTGGGAGTCTCACCCCTCCACTTT.

This clonotype was seen repeatedly, ten times or more. The chain links TRBV30 to TRBJ1-1, with D tentatively TRBD1 (5 bases). In germline, CDR1 is GTSNPN, CDR2 SVGIG (reference sequence). Trimming pared 2 bases from V and 4 bases from J, leaving 11 bases between. This CDR3 comprises 13 residues. CDR3 region: CAWSIRVGTEAFF. In DNA form, the CDR3 reads TGTGCCTGGAGTATCAGGGTAGGCACTGAAGCTTTCTTT.

The chain joins TRBV29-1 to TRBJ1-3; no reliable D call. The CDR3 spans 13 residues. Germline V gene data show CDR1 as SQVTM and CDR2 as ANQGSEA. Trimming cost V 5 bases and J 2 bases, with 10 bases left between them. The CDR3: CSVSSGAGNTIYF. The DNA for the CDR3 is TGCAGCGTTTCGTCCGGAGCTGGAAACACCATATATTTT. Using reference TRBV29-1 and TRBJ1-3 for the parts outside the CDR3, the full variable domain is SAVISQKPSRDICQRGTSLTIQCQVDSQVTMMFWYRQQPGQSLTLIATANQGSEATYESGFVIDKFPISRPNLTFSTLTVSNMSPEDSSIYLCSVSSGAGNTIYFGEGSWLTVV.

This clonotype has at least ten counts. The chain links TRBV18 to TRBJ1-5; 9 nucleotides line up with TRBD1. CDR1 is KGHSH, CDR2 LQKENI, per germline. J was trimmed by 5 bases and V by 5 bases; bases with no gene match: 4. The CDR3 runs to 14 residues. CDR3 coding DNA: TGTGCCAGCTCAACTGGGACAGGGTATCAGCCCCAGCATTTT. Protein product: CASSTGTGYQPQHF. The variable domain in full, completed from reference TRBV18 and TRBJ1-5, reads NAGVMQNPRHLVRRRGQEARLRCSPMKGHSHVYWYRQLPEEGLKFMVYLQKENIIDESGMPKERFSAEFPKEGPSILRIQQVVRGDSAAYFCASSTGTGYQPQHFGDGTRLSIL.

J is TRBJ2-6 and V is TRBV29-1, with 9 bases identical to TRBD1. CDR1 and CDR2 from the germline V gene are SQVTM and ANQGSEA. The CDR3 is made up of 16 amino acids. V dropped 6 bases and J dropped 2; count of bases not matched to a gene: 8. CDR3 sequence: CSVVGTGTAGANVLTF. The CDR3 DNA is TGCAGCGTCGTGGGGACAGGGACCGCTGGGGCCAACGTCCTGACTTTC.

The chain links TRBV15 to TRBJ2-2; 8 bases match TRBD2. Germline loops: CDR1 LNHNV, CDR2 YYDKDF (reference sequence). Germline trimming cut 0 bases from V and 7 bases from J; bases unmatched to any gene: 7. The CDR3 runs to 16 residues. The CDR3 nucleotides are TGTGCCACCAGCAGAGAGACGGGGGGGCCGGACGGGGAGCTGTTTTTT. Its translation: CATSRETGGPDGELFF.